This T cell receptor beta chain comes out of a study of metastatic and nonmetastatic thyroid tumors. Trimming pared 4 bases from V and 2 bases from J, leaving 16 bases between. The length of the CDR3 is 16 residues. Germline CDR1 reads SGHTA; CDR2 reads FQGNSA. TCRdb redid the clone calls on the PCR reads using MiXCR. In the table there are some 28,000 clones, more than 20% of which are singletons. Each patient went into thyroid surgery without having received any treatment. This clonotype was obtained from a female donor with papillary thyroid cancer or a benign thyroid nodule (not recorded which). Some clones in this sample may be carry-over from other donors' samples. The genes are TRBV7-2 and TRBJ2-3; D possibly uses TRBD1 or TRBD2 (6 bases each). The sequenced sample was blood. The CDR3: CASSSGSGGTTDTQYF. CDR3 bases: TGTGCCAGCAGCTCAGGGTCCGGGGGCACCACAGATACGCAGTATTTT.